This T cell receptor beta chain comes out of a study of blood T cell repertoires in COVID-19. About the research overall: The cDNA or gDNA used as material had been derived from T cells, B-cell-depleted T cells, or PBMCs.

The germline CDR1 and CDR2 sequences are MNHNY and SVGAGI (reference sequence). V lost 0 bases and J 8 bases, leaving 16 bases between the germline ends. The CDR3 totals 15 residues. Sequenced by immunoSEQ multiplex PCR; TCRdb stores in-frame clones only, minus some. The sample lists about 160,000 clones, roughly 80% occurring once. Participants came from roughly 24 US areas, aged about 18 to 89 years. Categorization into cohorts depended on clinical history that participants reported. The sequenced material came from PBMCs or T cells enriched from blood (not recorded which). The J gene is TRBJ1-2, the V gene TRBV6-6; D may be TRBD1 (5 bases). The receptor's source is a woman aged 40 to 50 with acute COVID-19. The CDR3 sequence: CASSYSGQDPGGYTF. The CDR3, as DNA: TGTGCCAGCAGTTACTCGGGGCAAGATCCCGGGGGCTACACCTTC.